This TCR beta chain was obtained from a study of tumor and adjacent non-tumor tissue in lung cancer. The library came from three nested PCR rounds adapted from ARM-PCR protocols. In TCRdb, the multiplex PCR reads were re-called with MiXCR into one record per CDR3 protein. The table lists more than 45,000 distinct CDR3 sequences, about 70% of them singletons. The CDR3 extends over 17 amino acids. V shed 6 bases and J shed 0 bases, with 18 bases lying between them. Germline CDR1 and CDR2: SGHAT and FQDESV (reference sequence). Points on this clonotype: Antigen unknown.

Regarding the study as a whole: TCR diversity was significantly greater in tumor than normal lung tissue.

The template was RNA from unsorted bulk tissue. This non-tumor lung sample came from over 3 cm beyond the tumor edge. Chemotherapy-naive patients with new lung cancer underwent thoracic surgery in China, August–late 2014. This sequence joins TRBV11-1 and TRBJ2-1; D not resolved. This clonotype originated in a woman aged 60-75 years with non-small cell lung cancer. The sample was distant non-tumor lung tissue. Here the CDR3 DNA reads TGTGCCAGCAGTCGGGTTTTCGCAGCAGGCTCCTACAATGAGCAGTTCTTC. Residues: CASSRVFAAGSYNEQFF. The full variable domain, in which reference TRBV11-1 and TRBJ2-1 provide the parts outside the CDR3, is EAEVAQSPRYKITEKSQAVAFWCDPISGHATLYWYRQILGQGPELLVQFQDESVVDDSQLPKDRFSAERLKGVDSTLKIQPAELGDSAMYLCASSRVFAAGSYNEQFFGPGTRLTVL.